A selection of T cell receptor beta chains follows, all from one sample in a study of blood T cell repertoires in COVID-19. The table came from immunoSEQ multiplex PCR; TCRdb's copy has only in-frame clones and leaves some out. The sample contains roughly 81,000 clones, roughly 78% of which appear only once. What was sequenced was peripheral blood. Source of these receptors: a man aged 55 to 70 with acute or convalescent COVID-19. CDR3s include the opening cysteine and the closing phenylalanine or tryptophan. The D gene is left open where the match is weak. The size field is filled for only some rows; it gives once, few, many or a size class.

D	size	J	V	DNA	CDR3
.	.	TRBJ1-5	TRBV5-1	TGCGCCAGCAGTCCTACAGGGTCCCTCAATCAGCCCCAGCATTTT	CASSPTGSLNQPQHF
.	.	TRBJ2-1	TRBV28	TGTGCCAGCAGTGATCTAGGAAATGAGCAGTTCTTC	CASSDLGNEQFF
TRBD1	.	TRBJ2-1	TRBV4-2	TGTGCCAGCAGCTCTGAGGGACAGGGGTACAATGAGCAGTTCTTC	CASSSEGQGYNEQFF
TRBD1	once	TRBJ1-2	TRBV15	TGTGCCACCAGCAGAAGAGCCGGGACAGGGCCCTATGGCTACACCTTC	CATSRRAGTGPYGYTF
TRBD1	.	TRBJ2-2	TRBV5-1	TGCGCCAGCGGCGAGCCGGGACAGGGATTCGGGGAGCTGTTTTTT	CASGEPGQGFGELFF
TRBD1	.	TRBJ2-7	TRBV29-1	TGCAGCGTTTCCGGGACAGCCTACGAGCAGTACTTC	CSVSGTAYEQYF
.	.	TRBJ1-1	TRBV5-4	TGTGCCAGCAGCTTGGGTTCGGCTATCGGGACTGAAGCTTTCTTT	CASSLGSAIGTEAFF
TRBD1	.	TRBJ2-7	TRBV18	TGTGCCAGCTCACCACTAGGGACAGGGTGGGCCTACGAGCAGTACTTC	CASSPLGTGWAYEQYF
TRBD1	.	TRBJ1-1	TRBV28	TGTGCCAGCAGCCCTCAGGGGGCAGGGAAGACGATGAACACTGAAGCTTTCTTT	CASSPQGAGKTMNTEAFF
TRBD1	.	TRBJ2-7	TRBV28	TGTGCCAGCAGTACCACCCGACAGGGGACCTACGAGCAGTACTTC	CASSTTRQGTYEQYF
.	few	TRBJ2-2	TRBV9	TGTGCCAGCAGCGTCCGGCGGGCTCCCACCGGGGAGCTGTTTTTT	CASSVRRAPTGELFF
TRBD2	.	TRBJ2-1	TRBV9	TGTGCCAGCAGCGTAGCTAGCGGACTAGCGTTCGATGAGCAGTTCTTC	CASSVASGLAFDEQFF
.	.	TRBJ2-4	TRBV15	TGTGCCACCAGCAGAGGCACAGGGATGGCCAAAAACATTCAGTACTTC	CATSRGTGMAKNIQYF
.	few	TRBJ1-5	TRBV27	TGTGCCAGCAGATTGGAGGGTGGTCCCCTGAATCAGCCCCAGCATTTT	CASRLEGGPLNQPQHF
.	once	TRBJ1-3	TRBV28	TGTGCCAGCAGTCCTCACAGGGCGGAAAACACCATATATTTT	CASSPHRAENTIYF
.	few	TRBJ1-1	TRBV18	TGTGCCAGCTCACCACCGGGGGGGGGAAAGGCTGAAGCTTTCTTT	CASSPPGGGKAEAFF
.	few	TRBJ1-6	TRBV9	TGTGCCAGCAGCGTAGCTATGGGGGGGCATTCACCCCTCCACTTT	CASSVAMGGHSPLHF
TRBD1	.	TRBJ1-2	TRBV4-3	TGCGCCAGCAGCCAGGGAACAGGGGACTATGGCTACACCTTC	CASSQGTGDYGYTF
.	.	TRBJ2-5	TRBV6-5	TGTGCCAGCAGTTATCTCAGGGGCCAAGAGACCCAGTACTTC	CASSYLRGQETQYF
TRBD2	medium-sized	TRBJ2-5	TRBV2	TGTGCCAGCAGTGAAACGGGACTAGTGTTCCAAGAGACCCAGTACTTC	CASSETGLVFQETQYF
TRBD2	once	TRBJ2-1	TRBV7-2	TGTGCCAGCAGCAACGGGAGGCCCGGTTACAATGAGCAGTTCTTC	CASSNGRPGYNEQFF
.	.	TRBJ2-7	TRBV5-4	TGTGCCAGCAGCTTGATTAGCGGACCCGCAGAGCAGTACTTC	CASSLISGPAEQYF
.	few	TRBJ1-4	TRBV4-3	TGCGCCAGCAGCTCGGACAGAGCAACTAATGAAAAACTGTTTTTT	CASSSDRATNEKLFF
.	.	TRBJ1-6	TRBV12-3/TRBV12-4	TGTGCCAGCAGTGGACAGAATTCACCCCTCCACTTT	CASSGQNSPLHF
TRBD2	.	TRBJ2-1	TRBV18	TGTGCCAGCTCACGGGACTACGGAATACAAGGTGAGCAGTTCTTC	CASSRDYGIQGEQFF
.	.	TRBJ1-6	TRBV5-1	TGCGCCAGCAGCTTGACGGGGGACCCTAATTCACCCCTCCACTTT	CASSLTGDPNSPLHF
TRBD1	few	TRBJ1-2	TRBV3-1/TRBV3-2	TGTGCCAGCAGCCAAGTTAGGGGGCGAAGGGGCTACACCTTC	CASSQVRGRRGYTF
TRBD2	.	TRBJ2-4	TRBV18	TGTGCCAGCTCACTAGCGGGGACAAACATTCAGTACTTC	CASSLAGTNIQYF
TRBD1	.	TRBJ1-2	TRBV5-1	TGCGCCAGCAGCATATCCGGGACAGGGGAAAATGGCTACACCTTC	CASSISGTGENGYTF
.	.	TRBJ2-1	TRBV5-1	TGCGCCAGCAGCTTGGGGCAGGCGGGACCCTACAATGAGCAGTTCTTC	CASSLGQAGPYNEQFF
.	.	TRBJ2-7	TRBV6-1	TGTGCCAGCAGTGAACAGGGTTACGAGCAGTACTTC	CASSEQGYEQYF
.	.	TRBJ1-5	TRBV9	TGTGCCAGCAGCGTATCCCCGAATCAGCCCCAGCATTTT	CASSVSPNQPQHF
TRBD2	once	TRBJ2-2	TRBV5-5	TGTGCCAGCAAGAGTGGAGCGGGGCCGAACACCGGGGAGCTGTTTTTT	CASKSGAGPNTGELFF
.	.	TRBJ1-2	TRBV28	TGTGCCAGCAGTCTGGGGGAGGCCCACGGCTATGGCTACACCTTC	CASSLGEAHGYGYTF
TRBD2	.	TRBJ2-3	TRBV3-1/TRBV3-2	TGTGCCAGCAGGGCTAGCGGACACACAGATACGCAGTATTTT	CASRASGHTDTQYF
.	.	TRBJ1-6	TRBV4-2	TGTGCCAGCAGCCAAGGGCAGGGCGGTTCACCCCTCCACTTT	CASSQGQGGSPLHF
.	.	TRBJ2-1	TRBV11-2	TGTGCCAGTCGGTGGCAACTGGCAGGGGGGAATGAGCAGTTCTTC	CASRWQLAGGNEQFF
.	.	TRBJ2-5	TRBV18	TGTGCCAGCTCGCGGTGGACAAACCAAGAGACCCAGTACTTC	CASSRWTNQETQYF
.	.	TRBJ2-3	TRBV5-1	TGCGCCAGCGCCAAGGGCGGGTCCCCAGATACGCAGTATTTT	CASAKGGSPDTQYF
.	.	TRBJ1-6	TRBV6-5	TGTGCCAGCAGTTACTCGAGATCACCCGCCAATTCACCCCTCCACTTT	CASSYSRSPANSPLHF
TRBD1	.	TRBJ1-5	TRBV9	TGTGCCAGTGGAATGACAGGGATTGAGAATCAGCCCCAGCATTTT	CASGMTGIENQPQHF
.	.	TRBJ1-1	TRBV5-4	TGTGCCAGCAGCTCCTCTGGGCGCCCGATGGACACTGAAGCTTTCTTT	CASSSSGRPMDTEAFF
.	few	TRBJ1-4	TRBV7-9	TGTGCCAGCAGCTTAGGGGGAGGGAATGAAAAACTGTTTTTT	CASSLGGGNEKLFF
TRBD2	.	TRBJ2-2	TRBV18	TGTGCCAGCTCACCAAGCCCGCAGCGGGAGGGCCGAGTCACCGGGGAGCTGTTTTTT	CASSPSPQREGRVTGELFF
TRBD1	.	TRBJ2-1	TRBV6-2/TRBV6-3	TGTGCCAGCAGTTCTCCTACCGGGACAGGGGTCAACAATGAGCAGTTCTTC	CASSSPTGTGVNNEQFF
TRBD1	.	TRBJ2-6	TRBV19	TGTGCCAGTAGTGTACAGGGGGCGGGCGGGGCCAACGTCCTGACTTTC	CASSVQGAGGANVLTF
TRBD1	.	TRBJ1-2	TRBV7-2	TGTGCCAGCAGCTCCCGACAGGGTTTCTATGGCTACACCTTC	CASSSRQGFYGYTF
.	.	TRBJ2-3	TRBV6-4	TGTGCCAGCAGTGGGGGGGGCGCCGCAGATACGCAGTATTTT	CASSGGGAADTQYF
TRBD1	few	TRBJ2-2	TRBV7-9	TGTGCCAGCAGCCCCGGGACAGGGGGCATCGGGGAGCTGTTTTTT	CASSPGTGGIGELFF
TRBD1	.	TRBJ1-1	TRBV28	TGTGCCATTACAGGGGGCAGATTGGCTTTCTTT	CAITGGRLAFF
.	.	TRBJ1-2	TRBV19	TGTGCCAGTAGTATTTACAGAACGGACTATGGCTACACCTTC	CASSIYRTDYGYTF
.	.	TRBJ1-5	TRBV27	TGTGCCAGCAGTTCCCAAATCCGGTCGGGGGGCGGGACGTATAGCAATCAGCCCCAGCATTTT	CASSSQIRSGGGTYSNQPQHF